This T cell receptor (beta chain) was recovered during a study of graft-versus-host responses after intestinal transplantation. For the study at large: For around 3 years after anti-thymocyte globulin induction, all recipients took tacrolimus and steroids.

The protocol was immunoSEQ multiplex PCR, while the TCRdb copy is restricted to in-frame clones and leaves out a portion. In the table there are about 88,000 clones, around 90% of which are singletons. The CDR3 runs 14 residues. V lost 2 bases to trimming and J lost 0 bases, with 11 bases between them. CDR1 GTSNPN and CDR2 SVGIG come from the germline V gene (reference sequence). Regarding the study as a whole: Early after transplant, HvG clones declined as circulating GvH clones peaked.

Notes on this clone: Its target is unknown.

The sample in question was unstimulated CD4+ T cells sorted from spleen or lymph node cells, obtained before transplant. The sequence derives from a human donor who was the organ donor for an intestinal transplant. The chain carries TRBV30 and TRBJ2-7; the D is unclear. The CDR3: CAWSRLPDSYEQYF. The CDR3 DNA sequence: TGTGCCTGGAGTCGACTCCCCGACTCCTACGAGCAGTACTTC.